Each of the 4 T cell receptor beta chains below was sequenced from the same sample in a study of cytomegalovirus exposure and HLA in healthy donors. The repertoire was sequenced with immunoSEQ multiplex PCR; TCRdb's copy has only in-frame clones and lacks some. The sample holds about 240,000 clones, about 86% seen once. Sequenced sample: PBMCs. All receptors come from a woman between 25 and 40 years old in good health and CMV-seropositive.

The chain recombines TRBV30 with TRBJ2-7; the match to TRBD2 covers 8 bases. The CDR3 length is 15 residues. Germline V gives CDR1 GTSNPN, CDR2 SVGIG (reference sequence). V lost 2 bases and J lost 2; bases outside the gene matches: 8. The CDR3 loop reads CAWSQVLAEAYEQYF. The CDR3 DNA is TGTGCCTGGAGTCAAGTACTAGCGGAAGCCTACGAGCAGTACTTC.

The chain combines TRBV9 with TRBJ2-7, with 7 positions matching TRBD1. With 3 bases clipped from V and 3 bases from J, the junction kept 9 bases outside the gene matches. Germline loops: CDR1 SGDLS, CDR2 YYNGEE. CDR3 length: 15 residues. CDR3 region: CASSEGEGADYEQYF. Written as DNA, the CDR3 is TGTGCCAGCAGCGAAGGAGAGGGGGCCGACTACGAGCAGTACTTC. Full variable domain (outside the CDR3, taken from reference TRBV9 and TRBJ2-7): DSGVTQTPKHLITATGQRVTLRCSPRSGDLSVYWYQQSLDQGLQFLIQYYNGEERAKGNILERFSAQQFPDLHSELNLSSLELGDSALYFCASSEGEGADYEQYFGPGTRLTVT.

The chain combines TRBV9 with TRBJ2-2; D not resolved. Deletions cut 1 base from V and 1 base from J, with 8 bases between. CDR3 length: 15 residues. CDR1 SGDLS and CDR2 YYNGEE come from the germline V gene. The CDR3 sequence: CASSVHSWNTGELFF. The CDR3 DNA reads TGTGCCAGCAGCGTACACAGCTGGAACACCGGGGAGCTGTTTTTT.

The chain is built from TRBV5-6 and TRBJ2-1; TRBD2 might be the D (5 bases). Looked up from germline, CDR1 is SGHDT and CDR2 is YYEEEE. The CDR3 is made up of 15 amino acids. V lost 3 bases to trimming and J lost 8 bases, with 18 bases between them. DNA for the CDR3: TGTGCCAGCAGCTCCTGGCTAGCCCTCATATATGAGCAGTTCTTC. It is translated as CASSSWLALIYEQFF.